Below, 4 T cell receptor beta chains from the same sample are listed, as sequenced in a study of regulatory T cells in long-lasting Graves disease. Noted time point: newly diagnosed GD, antithyroid drugs for less than 3 months. Scientists built the TCR library using RNA that was extracted from PBMCs. Through Arm-PCR of CDR3 regions and iRepertoire HTBI primers, TCR beta libraries were built. One entry per CDR3 protein results from TCRdb running MiXCR on the multiplex PCR reads. The sample yields about 500,000 distinct CDR3 sequences, 15% to 20% seen once. These records were also assigned to another study, of T cells in Graves' hyperthyroidism and ophthalmopathy.

This specimen consisted of peripheral blood mononuclear cells (PBMCs), obtained at new diagnosis, from a patient treated with antithyroid drugs. The receptor set was obtained from a man aged 35-49 years with Graves disease.

This clonotype was found many times. The genes are TRBV10-2 and TRBJ2-7, with a weak D call TRBD2 (6 bases). Trimming took off 5 bases at V and 0 bases at J, with 23 bases between the two ends. The CDR3 contains 18 residues. Germline CDR1 is WSHSY and CDR2 is SAAADI. The CDR3 is CASSSVRLSGRHSYEQYF. CDR3 coding DNA: TGCGCCAGCAGTAGTGTTCGTTTAAGCGGGCGCCACTCCTACGAGCAGTACTTC.

V and J are TRBV7-9 and TRBJ2-1; no definite D call. Trimming took 2 bases from V and 2 from J, leaving 7 bases between them. Germline V CDR1 and CDR2: SEHNR, FQNEAQ (reference sequence). This CDR3 comprises 14 residues. The CDR3 sequence: CASSLSFAYNEQFF. The CDR3 DNA is TGTGCCAGCAGCTTATCTTTCGCCTACAATGAGCAGTTCTTC.

This clonotype came up a few times. The rearrangement joins TRBV19 to TRBJ1-6; D unclear. Germline V gene lookup returns CDR1 LNHDA and CDR2 SQIVND (reference sequence). The CDR3 contains 13 residues. V gave up 5 bases and J gave up 7 bases, with 9 bases separating them. The CDR3 here is CASSSSSNSPLHF. The CDR3 region has the DNA TGTGCCAGTAGTTCCTCGTCCAATTCACCCCTCCACTTT.

V is TRBV12-3 or TRBV12-4 and J is TRBJ2-5, with a weak D call TRBD2 (5 bases). V gave up 3 bases and J gave up 1 base, with 9 bases separating them. The CDR3 extends over 14 amino acids. The CDR3 sequence is CASSFSEGQETQYF. CDR3 sequence (DNA): TGTGCCAGCAGTTTTTCAGAGGGCCAAGAGACCCAGTACTTC.